One TCR beta chain is described in this entry. What it binds is not known. The sample comes from a study of a mutant IDH1 vaccine in newly diagnosed glioma. Study details: Treated patients, about 60% male and roughly 38% female, averaged roughly 43 years of age. Whole-study findings and limits: Among top peripheral T cell clonotypes, changes seemed unrelated to pseudoprogression.

Regarding time point: baseline, week 1 (first vaccination visit). Indicated treatment: pre-vaccination baseline after standard-of-care therapy. The CDR3 has 15 residues. V lost 6 bases and J lost 5; bases outside the gene matches: 10. Germline CDR1 and CDR2: SGHRS and YFSETQ. The repertoire was sequenced with immunoSEQ multiplex PCR; TCRdb's copy has only in-frame clones and lacks some. The data show about 98,000 clones, about 90% seen once. The V call is TRBV5-1, the J call TRBJ2-7; 11 bases are a match to TRBD2. Sequencing was performed on PBMCs, taken from a glioma patient treated with radiotherapy, temozolomide or both. The sequence was obtained from a woman in her forties or fifties with glioma. CDR3 protein: CASTLSLAGGNEQYF. CDR3 nucleotides: TGCGCCAGCACCTTATCCCTAGCGGGAGGAAACGAGCAGTACTTC.